The clone carrying this T cell receptor (beta chain) was observed a handful of times. Its antigen is as yet unknown. The sample belongs to a study of T cell repertoires in cytomegalovirus infection. Study summary: Indications of both CMV infection and matching HLA type were provided by public TCR beta signatures.

Findings of the study overall: Carriers of CMV plus the relevant HLA were identified by cumulative public TCR beta family frequency.

V was cut by 6 bases and J by 3 bases, with 24 bases left in between. CDR3 length equals 18 residues. From germline, CDR1 is DFQATT and CDR2 SNEGSKA (reference sequence). TCRdb ran MiXCR on the reads and lists one entry per CDR3 protein. The table records about 300,000 distinct CDR3 sequences, about a tenth of them present only once. This receptor was obtained from a human donor in good health (CMV status not recorded). Some clones in this sample may be carry-over from other donors' samples. This rearrangement joins TRBV20-1 to TRBJ1-6; TRBD1 might be the D (5 bases). Material for sequencing was PBMCs. In DNA form, the CDR3 reads TGCAGTGCCCCTCTGGGCGGCCGGCCCAGGGTCTATAATTCACCCCTCCACTTT. It yields the protein CSAPLGGRPRVYNSPLHF.